A single sample is the source of the 23 T cell receptor beta chains below, sequenced in a study of OX40 agonist ivuxolimab in advanced cancers. The repertoire was sequenced with immunoSEQ multiplex PCR; TCRdb's copy has only in-frame clones and lacks some. The table lists 40,000 to 45,000 clones, about 85% of them singletons. The sequencing used CD4+ or CD8+ T cells sorted from blood, collected in a trial of the OX40 agonist ivuxolimab. Receptors originate from an adult with an advanced solid tumor such as melanoma, head and neck, liver or kidney cancer.

The genes are TRBV7-6 and TRBJ1-3, with D maybe TRBD1 (6 bases). Per the germline V gene, CDR1 is SGHVS and CDR2 is FNYEAQ. The ends were cut back, 5 bases at V and 0 bases at J, with 17 bases in the middle. The CDR3 has 17 amino acids. The CDR3 bases are TGTGCCAGCAGCCAAAGGGGGGGATCGACCTCTGGAAACACCATATATTTT. Encoded protein: CASSQRGGSTSGNTIYF.

The chain is built from TRBV5-4 and TRBJ2-7; 14 nucleotides align to TRBD2. The junction had 7 bases not matched to a gene; V was cut back by 5 bases and J by 6 bases. From germline, CDR1 is SGHNT and CDR2 YYREEE (reference sequence). The CDR3 loop spans 15 amino acids. The CDR3 here is CASSAGTSGRGEQYF. DNA of the CDR3: TGTGCCAGCAGTGCCGGGACTAGCGGGAGAGGCGAGCAGTACTTC.

V usage is TRBV2 and J usage is TRBJ2-3; 9 nucleotides line up with TRBD1. Germline values: CDR1 SNHLY, CDR2 FYNNEI. Trimming removed 8 bases from V and 1 base from J; junction bases left unmatched: 1. This CDR3 is built from 13 residues. The CDR3 protein is CASRDRGTDTQYF. The CDR3 region has the DNA TGTGCCAGCCGGGACAGGGGCACAGATACGCAGTATTTT. The full variable domain, its missing parts supplied by reference TRBV2 and TRBJ2-3, is EPEVTQTPSHQVTQMGQEVILRCVPISNHLYFYWYRQILGQKVEFLVSFYNNEISEKSEIFDDQFSVERPDGSNFTLKIRSTKLEDSAMYFCASRDRGTDTQYFGPGTRLTVL.

This chain connects TRBV2 to TRBJ2-7; no clear D. CDR3 length equals 17 residues. V dropped 6 bases and J dropped 6 bases, with 27 bases sitting between them. Per the germline V gene, CDR1 is SNHLY and CDR2 is FYNNEI. CDR3 protein: CASRKAPSYRVEGEQYF. The DNA of the CDR3 is TGTGCCAGCAGAAAAGCTCCGTCCTACAGAGTGGAAGGCGAGCAGTACTTC.

V and J are TRBV29-1 and TRBJ2-3; no firm D call. The germline CDR1 and CDR2 sequences are SQVTM and ANQGSEA. This CDR3 comprises 12 residues. V lost 7 bases and J 0 bases, leaving 8 bases between the germline ends. CDR3 in DNA: TGCAGCGACACAGATAGCACAGATACGCAGTATTTT. Amino acid sequence: CSDTDSTDTQYF.

The chain couples TRBV7-3 to TRBJ2-4; TRBD1 is a possible D gene (7 bases). This CDR3 has 17 residues. Per germline, CDR1 SGHTA and CDR2 FQGTGA. Between the trimmed V and J ends, which lost 5 bases and 1 base, there was a span of 18 bases. The CDR3 DNA follows: TGTGCCAGCAGCCCCGGCGGAGGGGGCATGGCCAAAAACATTCAGTACTTC. This gives the protein CASSPGGGGMAKNIQYF.

The rearrangement uses TRBV9 and TRBJ2-3; 8 positions agree with TRBD2. V trimming: 4 bases; J trimming: 2 bases; junction bases outside the gene matches: 12. Germline V lookup: CDR1 SGDLS, CDR2 YYNGEE. CDR3 length: 17 amino acids. CDR3 protein: CASSPYVGSGVTDTQYF. Here the CDR3 DNA reads TGTGCCAGCAGCCCTTATGTCGGTAGCGGGGTCACAGATACGCAGTATTTT.

Here the CDR3 reads CASSLGLLGKGTEAFF. The CDR3 DNA follows: TGTGCCAGCAGCTTAGGGCTTCTGGGGAAAGGCACTGAAGCTTTCTTT. The chain links TRBV7-8 to TRBJ1-1; no clear D gene. Germline loops: CDR1 SGHVS, CDR2 FQNEAQ. Trimming took 1 base from V and 4 from J, leaving 16 bases between them. The CDR3 is made up of 16 amino acids.

This chain uses TRBV2 with TRBJ2-2; TRBD2 matches at 7 bases. The CDR3 covers 14 residues. Per germline, CDR1 SNHLY and CDR2 FYNNEI. The ends lost 6 bases at V and 6 bases at J; junction bases unmatched: 7. CDR3 nucleotide sequence: TGTGCCAGCAGAGGACTAGAGGGTCCCGGGGAGCTGTTTTTT. Its translation is CASRGLEGPGELFF.

This clone was observed a handful of times. The chain joins TRBV28 to TRBJ1-5; D may be TRBD1 (6 bases). The CDR3 covers 15 residues. With 1 base removed from V and 5 bases from J, the gap between germline ends came to 12 bases. CDR1 is MDHEN, CDR2 SYDVKM, per germline. This chain's CDR3 is CASSLSGRGDQPQHF. In DNA form, the CDR3 reads TGTGCCAGCAGTTTATCTGGCAGGGGAGATCAGCCCCAGCATTTT.

The gene calls are TRBV4-3 and TRBJ2-2; 13 nucleotides match TRBD2. CDR1 is LGHNA and CDR2 is YSLEER in the germline V gene. V shed 4 bases and J 11 bases; nucleotides not matched to a gene: 10. This CDR3 is built from 16 residues. The DNA of the CDR3 is TGCGCCAGCAGCCCGGGGGGACTAGCGGGAATACGTGAGCTGTTTTTT. Protein product: CASSPGGLAGIRELFF.

J is TRBJ2-2 and V is TRBV12-5; 10 bases match TRBD1. V lost 2 bases, J lost 5 bases, and 14 bases stayed unmatched. Germline lookup yields CDR1 LGHNT and CDR2 FRNRAP. CDR3 length: 19 amino acids. This CDR3 reads CASGLPLDRGRPRTGELFF. The DNA of the CDR3 is TGTGCTAGTGGTTTGCCACTTGACAGGGGGCGCCCCAGGACCGGGGAGCTGTTTTTT.

The J gene is TRBJ1-4, the V gene TRBV6-8; no clear D gene. Germline values: CDR1 MNHGY, CDR2 SAAAGT. V lost 1 base, J lost 0 bases, and 6 bases lay in between. The CDR3 is 15 amino acids. The CDR3: CASSYLGTTNEKLFF. As DNA, the CDR3 is TGTGCCAGCAGTTACTTGGGAACAACTAATGAAAAACTGTTTTTT.

This rearrangement joins TRBV5-5 to TRBJ1-2, with 7 bases matching TRBD1. The CDR3 extends over 13 amino acids. Per the germline V gene, CDR1 is SGHKS and CDR2 is YYEKEE (reference sequence). V was clipped by 4 bases and J by 3 bases; unmatched bases: 3. The DNA of the CDR3 is TGTGCCAGCAGCGACACAGGGGACTATGGCTACACCTTC. Its translation: CASSDTGDYGYTF.

This chain connects TRBV6-5 to TRBJ1-1; TRBD1 agrees at 8 bases. The CDR3 has 15 amino acids. J gave up 5 bases and V 6 bases, and 11 bases lay outside the gene matches. The germline V gene encodes CDR1 MNHEY and CDR2 SVGAGI. CDR3 nucleotide sequence: TGTGCCAGCAGCGTCGGAGACAGGGGAAGGACTGAAGCTTTCTTT. Translated: CASSVGDRGRTEAFF.

The genes are TRBV2 and TRBJ1-1, with TRBD1 matching 10 bases. The CDR3 contains 13 residues. Looked up from germline, CDR1 is SNHLY and CDR2 is FYNNEI. V lost 11 bases, J lost 4 bases, and 7 bases stayed unmatched. CDR3 DNA sequence: TGTGCCGGTTGGACAGGGGGTACCACTGAAGCTTTCTTT. Its protein is CAGWTGGTTEAFF.

This clone was picked up one time. The chain joins TRBV2 to TRBJ1-5; no clear D. The CDR3 runs to 13 residues. V lost 9 bases, J lost 4 bases, and 13 bases lay in between. Germline values: CDR1 SNHLY, CDR2 FYNNEI. In nucleotides, the CDR3 is TGTGCCAGAAGCTGGGCCCCAAATCAGCCCCAGCATTTT. Amino acids: CARSWAPNQPQHF.

This clone was observed a handful of times. CDR3 DNA: TGTGCCAGTCGAGGCGTTACTGAAGCTTTCTTT. It codes for CASRGVTEAFF. The chain joins TRBV28 to TRBJ1-1; no firm D call. V dropped 9 bases and J dropped 5 bases, with 10 bases sitting between them. From germline, CDR1 is MDHEN and CDR2 SYDVKM. CDR3 length equals 11 residues.

The J gene is TRBJ2-5, the V gene TRBV28; D not certain. The CDR3 extends over 13 amino acids. V was shortened by 4 bases and J by 4 bases, with 10 bases between the two germline ends. Germline CDR1 reads MDHEN; CDR2 reads SYDVKM. The CDR3 DNA sequence: TGTGCCAGCAGTTGGGGTACGGGAGAGACCCAGTACTTC. Amino acid sequence: CASSWGTGETQYF.

The chain couples TRBV5-1 to TRBJ1-1; 8 nucleotides align to TRBD1. Germline lookup yields CDR1 SGHRS and CDR2 YFSETQ. With V trimmed by 4 bases and J by 3 bases, 5 bases remained unmatched. This CDR3 has 14 amino acids. The chain's CDR3 is CASSQDRADTEAFF. The CDR3 nucleotides read TGCGCCAGCAGCCAGGACAGGGCGGACACTGAAGCTTTCTTT.

This chain connects TRBV6-4 to TRBJ1-2; TRBD1 aligns across 9 bases. CDR1 MRHNA and CDR2 SNTAGT come from the germline V gene. The junction had 9 bases not matched to a gene; V was cut back by 6 bases and J by 7 bases. CDR3 size: 14 residues. This chain's CDR3 is CASSPDRGSGGYTF. As DNA, the CDR3 is TGTGCCAGCAGCCCGGACAGGGGTAGCGGTGGCTACACCTTC.

The rearrangement links TRBV30 to TRBJ1-3; possibly TRBD1 for D (5 bases). With 3 bases removed from V and 3 bases from J, the gap between germline ends came to 12 bases. This CDR3 spans 14 amino acids. Germline-derived CDR1 and CDR2 are GTSNPN and SVGIG (reference sequence). The CDR3 DNA sequence: TGTGCCTGGAGGGGACCTTCAAGTGGAAACACCATATATTTT. Its translation: CAWRGPSSGNTIYF.

The rearrangement joins TRBV6-6 to TRBJ1-5; TRBD1 agrees at 7 bases. CDR3 length: 13 amino acids. Per the germline V gene, CDR1 is MNHNY and CDR2 is SVGAGI (reference sequence). V trimming: 6 bases; J trimming: 5 bases; junction bases outside the gene matches: 4. Written as DNA, the CDR3 is TGTGCCAGCAGCCGGGGGACAGATCAGCCCCAGCATTTT. Amino acids: CASSRGTDQPQHF.